This T cell receptor beta chain was sequenced in a study of T-cell memory formation after mild COVID-19. In TCRdb, the 5' RACE reads were re-called with MiXCR into one record per CDR3 protein. The sample holds around 300,000 distinct CDR3 sequences, roughly a fifth seen once. CDR3 length: 13 residues. The J segment lost 6 bases and the V segment lost 8 bases, leaving 7 bases of the junction unmatched. CDR1 and CDR2 from the germline V gene are DFQATT and SNEGSKA (reference sequence). J is TRBJ1-6 and V is TRBV20-1, with 7 bases matching TRBD1. Sequenced input: PBMCs or a T cell subset sorted from them (not recorded which). This clonotype was sampled from a man younger than 35 who had mild COVID-19 (a few samples of this study predate the infection). Cell type and time point are not known. CDR3 in DNA: TGCAGTACCCAGGGGGTTGGTAATTCACCCCTCCACTTT. It codes for CSTQGVGNSPLHF.